The T cell receptor beta chain described here comes from a study of tumor and adjacent non-tumor tissue in lung cancer. Study overall: Patients comprised some eleven adenocarcinoma, a couple of squamous cell carcinoma and 1 small cell lung cancer.

General study results and limits: TCR diversity was significantly greater in tumor than normal lung tissue. In normal lung, the top 100 clones were significantly more dominant than in tumor.

The template was RNA from unsorted bulk tissue. This clonotype has ten or more counts. The antigen remains unidentified. Three rounds of nested PCR, following a modified ARM-PCR protocol, produced the TCRbeta library. Each CDR3 protein is one row after TCRdb ran MiXCR on the multiplex PCR reads. The data contain roughly 150,000 distinct CDR3 sequences, roughly 70% of them singletons. The germline CDR1 and CDR2 sequences are MNHNY and SVGAGI (reference sequence). Trimming took 2 bases from V and 4 from J; bases not matched to a gene: 10. This CDR3 comprises 16 residues. Source material: lung tumor tissue. The TCR comes from a man aged 55-75 years with small cell lung cancer. The chain has TRBV6-6 and TRBJ1-1; 7 nucleotides agree with TRBD1. CDR3 nucleotides: TGTGCCAGCAGTTACGGGGGGACAGTTATGGGCACTGAAGCTTTCTTT. It encodes CASSYGGTVMGTEAFF.